Listed here is a single T cell receptor (beta chain). V was shortened by 3 bases and J by 0 bases, with 16 bases between the two germline ends. The CDR3 spans 17 residues. Germline V gene data show CDR1 as SGHRS and CDR2 as YFSETQ. Method: immunoSEQ multiplex PCR; TCRdb's copy keeps in-frame clones and lacks some. Here the sample spans roughly 150,000 clones, about 80% being singletons. These data originate in a study of blood T cell repertoires in COVID-19. Study context: Samples representing acute and convalescent COVID-19 were sourced from the United States, Italy and Spain.

The sequenced sample was PBMCs or T cells enriched from blood (not recorded which). This clonotype originated in a woman aged 70-85 years in a cohort exposed to, infected with or recovered from COVID-19 (not recorded which). J is TRBJ2-1 and V is TRBV5-1; maybe TRBD2 (6 bases). The DNA of the CDR3 is TGCGCCAGCAGCTACCGTGGGGGGAGCAGCTCCTACAATGAGCAGTTCTTC. It translates to CASSYRGGSSSYNEQFF.